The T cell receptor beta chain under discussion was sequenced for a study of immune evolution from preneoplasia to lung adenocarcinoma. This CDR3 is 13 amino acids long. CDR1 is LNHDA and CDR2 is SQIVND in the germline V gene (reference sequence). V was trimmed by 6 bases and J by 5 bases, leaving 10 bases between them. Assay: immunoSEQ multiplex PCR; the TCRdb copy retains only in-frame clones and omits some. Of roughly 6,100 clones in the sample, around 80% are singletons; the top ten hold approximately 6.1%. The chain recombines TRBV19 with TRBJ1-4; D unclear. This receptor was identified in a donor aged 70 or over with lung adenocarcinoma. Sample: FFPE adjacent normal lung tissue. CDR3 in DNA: TGTGCCAGTAGAAAAGACTACAATGAAAAACTGTTTTTT. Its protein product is CASRKDYNEKLFF.